The next 2 T cell receptor beta chains were all read from a single sample in a study of response to subunit inactivated influenza vaccine. TCRdb itself ran the RT-PCR reads through MiXCR, one entry per CDR3 protein. The table shows about 540,000 distinct CDR3 sequences, with approximately 22% occurring only once. These data are also associated with another study on T cells expressing NK-cell markers. From that paper: It was by 5'RACE template switching with UMIs that TCR beta cDNA was made.

This specimen consisted of CD4+ T cells sorted from PBMCs, obtained 11 to 12 days after vaccination. These receptors came from a man in his forties or fifties who received an inactivated influenza vaccine.

This clonotype was detected a few times. V usage is TRBV18 and J usage is TRBJ2-3, with 9 nucleotides matching TRBD1. The CDR3 is made up of 17 amino acids. Germline V gene sequence: CDR1 KGHSH, CDR2 LQKENI. The V segment lost 6 bases and the J segment 0 bases; nucleotides outside the gene matches: 10. The CDR3 nucleotides read TGTGCCAGCTCCCCGAGGTTGGGGACAGGGAGCACAGATACGCAGTATTTT. It codes for CASSPRLGTGSTDTQYF. Drawing the rest from reference TRBV18 and TRBJ2-3, the complete variable domain is NAGVMQNPRHLVRRRGQEARLRCSPMKGHSHVYWYRQLPEEGLKFMVYLQKENIIDESGMPKERFSAEFPKEGPSILRIQQVVRGDSAAYFCASSPRLGTGSTDTQYFGPGTRLTVL.

V usage is TRBV6-1 and J usage is TRBJ1-5; TRBD1 might be the D (6 bases). V lost 4 bases to trimming and J lost 2 bases, with 12 bases between them. CDR3 length: 15 residues. Germline CDR1 is MNHNS and CDR2 is SASEGT. CDR3 coding DNA: TGTGCCAGCAGTGGTTCGGGGGGCGGCAATCAGCCCCAGCATTTT. It encodes CASSGSGGGNQPQHF.